These T cell receptor beta chains were read from a single sample in a study of early T cells in non-severe SARS-CoV-2 infection. One entry per CDR3 protein, called by TCRdb with MiXCR from the 5' RACE reads. The table lists tens of thousands of distinct CDR3 sequences, roughly 15% of them singletons. Source material: whole blood. The source of these receptors is an adult who was a healthcare worker with PCR-confirmed SARS-CoV-2 infection or an uninfected control (not recorded which). The CDR3 runs from the conserved cysteine through the conserved F or W. The D gene is left open where the match is weak. Clone size is given for some rows only: seen once, a few or many times, or a class if the clone is expanded.

V gene,clone size,J gene,D gene,CDR3 DNA,CDR3 protein
TRBV28,.,TRBJ2-7,TRBD2,TGTGCCAGCAGTTTCGCTAGCGGGGCCTACGAGCAGTACTTC,CASSFASGAYEQYF
TRBV6-1,.,TRBJ2-5,.,TGTGCCAGCAGCCAGTCCCCCGGGGAGACCCAGTACTTC,CASSQSPGETQYF
TRBV24-1,.,TRBJ2-3,.,TGTGCCACCAGTTCCCGCAGGGACCAATCTAGCACAGATACGCAGTATTTT,CATSSRRDQSSTDTQYF
TRBV7-9,once,TRBJ1-2,TRBD1,TGTGCCAGCAGCCCCGACAGGGGGCAGAGTAACTATAGCTACACCTTC,CASSPDRGQSNYSYTF
TRBV10-2,.,TRBJ1-2,.,TGCGCCAGCGCGGGTTGGCTGACTGGTGTTTGTGGCTACACCTTC,CASAGWLTGVCGYTF
TRBV10-3,.,TRBJ2-3,.,TGTGCCATCAGTTCGCCGGGTAGCGGCACAGATACGCAGTATTTT,CAISSPGSGTDTQYF
TRBV11-2,.,TRBJ2-3,.,TGTGCCAGCAGCCCACTAGGAAGGACAGATACGCAGTATTTT,CASSPLGRTDTQYF
TRBV7-9,few,TRBJ2-7,.,TGTGCCAGCAGCTTAGGCCCGGAGGGGACCTACGAGCAGTACTTC,CASSLGPEGTYEQYF
TRBV7-6,.,TRBJ2-2,.,TGTGCCAGCAGCTTACCCCGGAACACCGGGGAGCTGTTTTTT,CASSLPRNTGELFF
TRBV7-9,few,TRBJ2-3,.,TGTGCCAGCAGCCAATCCCCGCGTGATACGCAGTATTTT,CASSQSPRDTQYF
TRBV28,.,TRBJ1-1,TRBD1,TGTGTCAGCAGTTTTCTCGACAGGGCCACTGAAGCTTTCTTT,CVSSFLDRATEAFF
TRBV7-2,.,TRBJ2-7,TRBD1,TGTGCCAGCAGCGCCGGACAGGGAGCCTACGAGCAGTACTTC,CASSAGQGAYEQYF
TRBV7-2,many,TRBJ2-7,TRBD1,TGTGCCAGCAGCTATACAGGGGGATCGTACGAGCAGTACTTC,CASSYTGGSYEQYF
TRBV11-2,few,TRBJ2-1,TRBD2,TGTGCCAGCAGCCCGCGGACTAGCGGGCTTTACAATGAGCAGTTCTTC,CASSPRTSGLYNEQFF
TRBV4-1,many,TRBJ2-3,.,TGCGCCAGCAGCCAAGGACAGTCAGATACGCAGTATTTT,CASSQGQSDTQYF
TRBV6-5,once,TRBJ2-7,TRBD2,TGTGCCAGCAGTCGACAGGTTAGCGGGGGAGGGTACGAGCAGTACTTC,CASSRQVSGGGYEQYF
TRBV7-9,.,TRBJ2-3,TRBD2,TGTGCCAGCAGCCTGACTAGCGGGGTCTCAGATACGCAGTATTTT,CASSLTSGVSDTQYF
TRBV11-2,once,TRBJ2-4,.,TGTGCCAGCAGCTTGGTGTCGACGCAGGGGAACATTCAGTACTTC,CASSLVSTQGNIQYF
TRBV12-3/TRBV12-4,.,TRBJ1-3,.,TGTGCCAGCAGTTTGTACGGTAGCTCTGGAAACACCATATATTTT,CASSLYGSSGNTIYF
TRBV4-3,.,TRBJ2-1,.,TGCGCCAGCAGCCAAGACGATGAGCAGTTCTTC,CASSQDDEQFF
TRBV2,few,TRBJ2-1,.,TGTGCCAGCAGTGCCGAATTGAGCTCCTACAATGAGCAGTTCTTC,CASSAELSSYNEQFF